This T cell receptor (beta chain) was documented in a study of blood T cell repertoires in COVID-19. Some clones are missing from TCRdb's copy, which holds only in-frame ones; the method was immunoSEQ multiplex PCR. The table records about 200,000 clones, about 90% of them present only once. CDR3 size: 13 residues. The germline V and J ends were trimmed by 6 bases and 6 bases, with 14 bases remaining between them. Germline assignment: CDR1 KGHSH and CDR2 LQKENI. This clone has a handful of counts. This sequence originates from a man younger than 30 with active or convalescent COVID-19. The V and J genes are TRBV18 and TRBJ1-1; tentatively, D is TRBD1 (6 bases). Sample: peripheral blood. CDR3 coding DNA: TGTGCCAGCTCCCAACAGGGAAACGCTGAAGCTTTCTTT. Amino acid sequence: CASSQQGNAEAFF.